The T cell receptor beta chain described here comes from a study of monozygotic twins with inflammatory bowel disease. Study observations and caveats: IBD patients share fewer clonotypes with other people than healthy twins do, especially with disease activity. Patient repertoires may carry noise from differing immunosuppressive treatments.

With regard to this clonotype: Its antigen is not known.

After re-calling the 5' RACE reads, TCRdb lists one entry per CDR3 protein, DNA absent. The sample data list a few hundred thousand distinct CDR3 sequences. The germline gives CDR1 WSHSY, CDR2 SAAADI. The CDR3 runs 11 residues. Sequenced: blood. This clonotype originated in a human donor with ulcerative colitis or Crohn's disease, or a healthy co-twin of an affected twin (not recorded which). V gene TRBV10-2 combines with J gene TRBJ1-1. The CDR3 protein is CASSVVDEAFF.